This T cell receptor (beta chain) was identified in a study of T cells after yellow fever vaccination. Study-level information: Preparation used SMART-Seq v4 Ultra Low Input for the low-cell-number fractions. General study results and limits: Post-booster samples contained most primary-vaccination clones (approximately 96% CD4, around 88% CD8).

Looked up from germline, CDR1 is SGDLS and CDR2 is YYNGEE. Trimming took 6 bases from V and 0 from J, leaving 13 bases between them. The CDR3 is 14 residues long. With regard to this clonotype: The antigen remains undetermined.

TCRdb re-derived calls from the 5' RACE reads in MiXCR, one entry per CDR3 protein. The sample has 360,000 or so distinct CDR3 sequences; about 9.9% are singletons. The material sequenced was PBMCs, taken on the day of the first yellow fever vaccination. The rearrangement joins TRBV9 to TRBJ2-7, with no clear D. The TCR comes from a man aged 18 to 30 who received the YFV17D yellow fever vaccine. CDR3 sequence reads: CASTDRLCSYEQYF. The CDR3 DNA is TGTGCCAGCACCGACCGACTGTGCTCCTACGAGCAGTACTTC.